The 18 T cell receptor beta chains reported below all come from one sample, sequenced in a study of chemoradiotherapy in HPV16-positive cancers. Profiling relied on immunoSEQ multiplex PCR, and the TCRdb table lists in-frame clones only, not all of them. The sample yields some 14,000 clones, 80% to 90% seen once. The specimen comprised blood, sampled from a patient who underwent chemoradiotherapy. Receptors originate from a human donor with HPV-associated anogenital cancer.

The V call is TRBV18, the J call TRBJ1-6; 12 nucleotides match TRBD1. The V and J ends lost 3 bases and 7 bases, in that order; junction bases with no gene match: 10. The CDR3 has 18 residues. Germline CDR1 reads KGHSH; CDR2 reads LQKENI. The CDR3: CASSPGTGGATGNSPLHF. The CDR3 DNA reads as TGTGCCAGCTCACCCGGGACAGGGGGCGCTACCGGCAATTCACCCCTCCACTTT.

The V and J genes are TRBV10-3 and TRBJ1-3; 7 bases fit TRBD1. The CDR3 runs 14 residues. Germline V gene data show CDR1 as ENHRY and CDR2 as SYGVKD. V lost 7 bases and J lost 6; bases outside the gene matches: 9. The CDR3 spells CAITQDRSLNTIYF. The DNA of the CDR3 is TGTGCCATCACCCAGGACAGGAGCCTAAACACCATATATTTT.

The chain links TRBV7-2 to TRBJ2-6; 9 bases line up with TRBD2. V lost 0 bases and J lost 0; bases outside the gene matches: 12. Germline V gene lookup returns CDR1 SGHTA and CDR2 FQGNSA. The CDR3 length is 21 residues. CDR3 sequence (DNA): TGTGCCAGCAGCTTAGCGGGCCCTCCTCTAGCGGGAAGCTCTGGGGCCAACGTCCTGACTTTC. Amino acid sequence: CASSLAGPPLAGSSGANVLTF.

This clone was seen a handful of times. For the CDR3, the DNA is TGTGCTAGTGGTTTGGGCGGACTAGCGCACACAGATACGCAGTATTTT. It encodes CASGLGGLAHTDTQYF. The chain combines TRBV12-5 with TRBJ2-3, with TRBD2 identical over 9 bases. V shed 1 base, J shed 2 bases, and the junction held 4 bases outside the gene matches. The CDR3 has 16 residues. CDR1 LGHNT and CDR2 FRNRAP come from the germline V gene.

The V and J genes are TRBV6-1 and TRBJ2-5; TRBD1 might be the D (6 bases). V lost 0 bases and J 11 bases, leaving 19 bases between the germline ends. Germline V CDR1 and CDR2: MNHNS, SASEGT. This CDR3 contains 15 residues. CDR3 sequence: CASSEAARGPGEQYF. CDR3 coding DNA: TGTGCCAGCAGTGAAGCGGCCAGGGGCCCCGGTGAGCAGTACTTC.

The rearrangement uses TRBV11-1 and TRBJ2-1; 8 bases fit TRBD2. Germline CDR1 is SGHAT and CDR2 is FQDESV (reference sequence). This CDR3 spans 19 amino acids. After removal of 0 bases from V and 0 bases from J, the junction contained 10 bases not matched to a gene. The CDR3 loop is CASSLARGGGLPSYNEQFF. DNA of the CDR3: TGTGCCAGCAGCTTAGCGCGGGGCGGGGGGCTTCCCTCCTACAATGAGCAGTTCTTC. The full variable domain, completed using reference TRBV11-1 and TRBJ2-1, is EAEVAQSPRYKITEKSQAVAFWCDPISGHATLYWYRQILGQGPELLVQFQDESVVDDSQLPKDRFSAERLKGVDSTLKIQPAELGDSAMYLCASSLARGGGLPSYNEQFFGPGTRLTVL.

The chain carries TRBV6-1 and TRBJ1-4; 7 positions agree with TRBD1. The germline V gene encodes CDR1 MNHNS and CDR2 SASEGT. This CDR3 is 14 amino acids long. The V and J ends lost 4 bases and 8 bases, in that order; junction bases with no gene match: 7. The CDR3 DNA reads TGTGCCAGCAGTGCGACAGGGTATGGGGAAAAACTGTTTTTT. This translates into CASSATGYGEKLFF.

V is TRBV2 and J is TRBJ2-7, with D possibly TRBD1 on 6 matching bases. Trimming stripped 6 bases from V and 5 bases from J, with 17 bases between. Germline lookup yields CDR1 SNHLY and CDR2 FYNNEI. The CDR3 is 14 amino acids. CDR3: CASSQQGNNDEQYF. The CDR3 region has the DNA TGTGCCAGCAGCCAACAGGGAAATAACGACGAGCAGTACTTC.

This chain joins TRBV19 and TRBJ1-5; D call uncertain. V lost 1 base and J lost 8, with 15 bases in between. The CDR3 is 15 residues long. The germline CDR1 and CDR2 sequences are LNHDA and SQIVND (reference sequence). The CDR3 sequence is CASSIGGGRSKPQHF. The DNA of the CDR3 is TGTGCCAGTAGTATAGGTGGAGGACGATCGAAGCCCCAGCATTTT.

This chain joins TRBV6-1 and TRBJ2-1; D is uncertain. The CDR3 has 12 residues. Germline-derived CDR1 and CDR2 are MNHNS and SASEGT. V was pared by 6 bases and J by 10 bases, with 13 bases between. The CDR3 nucleotides are TGTGCCAGCAGCCCCCCCTCTCCCGAGCAGTTCTTC. It is translated as CASSPPSPEQFF.

The V gene is TRBV30, the J gene TRBJ1-6, with unresolved D. Per germline, CDR1 GTSNPN and CDR2 SVGIG (reference sequence). Deletions cut 0 bases from V and 0 bases from J, with 9 bases between. The CDR3 has 16 amino acids. CDR3: CAWSVGRSSYNSPLHF. The CDR3 DNA sequence: TGTGCCTGGAGTGTGGGGAGGAGCTCCTATAATTCACCCCTCCACTTT.

The chain links TRBV14 to TRBJ1-2, with TRBD1 matching over 9 bases. The CDR3 is 16 residues long. The J segment lost 3 bases and the V segment lost 2 bases, leaving 7 bases of the junction unmatched. Germline V gene lookup returns CDR1 SGHDN and CDR2 FVKESK. CDR3 sequence (DNA): TGTGCCAGCAGCCAATCGCACAGGGGGCAGGACTATGGCTACACCTTC. Residues: CASSQSHRGQDYGYTF.

CDR3 region: CASSQSGTQETQYF. Here the CDR3 DNA reads TGCGCCAGCAGCCAGAGCGGAACCCAAGAGACCCAGTACTTC. The rearrangement uses TRBV5-1 and TRBJ2-5; possible D gene TRBD2, 5 bases. Trimming removed 4 bases from V and 1 base from J, with 11 bases in between. The CDR3 covers 14 residues. Germline CDR1 is SGHRS and CDR2 is YFSETQ.

The J gene is TRBJ1-1, the V gene TRBV9, with TRBD1 matching over 8 bases. V was clipped by 0 bases and J by 3 bases; unmatched bases: 4. Germline V gene data show CDR1 as SGDLS and CDR2 as YYNGEE. This CDR3 has 15 residues. CDR3 loop: CASSVGQGADTEAFF. The CDR3 DNA is TGTGCCAGCAGCGTAGGTCAGGGGGCGGACACTGAAGCTTTCTTT.

This chain uses TRBV7-2 with TRBJ1-2; the D is unclear. The CDR3 contains 14 residues. The V gene's germline CDR1 is SGHTA and CDR2 FQGNSA. Trimming pared 2 bases from V and 4 bases from J, leaving 11 bases between. The CDR3 reads CASSLTPLGYGYTF. As DNA, the CDR3 is TGTGCCAGCAGCTTAACACCACTAGGCTATGGCTACACCTTC.

The chain is built from TRBV6-1 and TRBJ2-2; D is unclear. V gave up 6 bases and J gave up 4 bases, with 3 bases separating them. Germline V lookup: CDR1 MNHNS, CDR2 SASEGT. The length of the CDR3 is 11 residues. The chain's CDR3 is CASRFTGELFF. Written as DNA, the CDR3 is TGTGCCAGCAGGTTCACCGGGGAGCTGTTTTTT.

The V gene is TRBV30, the J gene TRBJ1-2; 10 positions agree with TRBD1. Trimming at V came to 2 bases and at J to 5 bases, leaving 5 bases not matched to a gene. In germline, CDR1 is GTSNPN, CDR2 SVGIG (reference sequence). The CDR3 totals 14 residues. The CDR3 is CAWSPGQGLYGYTF. The CDR3 coding sequence is TGTGCCTGGAGTCCGGGACAGGGGCTTTATGGCTACACCTTC.

This clone was seen a handful of times. V and J are TRBV6-1 and TRBJ1-2, with D possibly TRBD1 on 6 matching bases. This CDR3 is 16 amino acids long. Germline CDR1 MNHNS, CDR2 SASEGT. V lost 0 bases to trimming and J lost 3 bases, with 14 bases between them. Here the CDR3 reads CASSEAGARADYGYTF. Written as DNA, the CDR3 is TGTGCCAGCAGTGAAGCGGGGGCCCGGGCGGACTATGGCTACACCTTC.